The sample holds one count of the clone carrying this T cell receptor beta chain. These data belong to a study of blood T cell repertoires in COVID-19. About the research overall: Material from acute and convalescent COVID-19 was sourced from the United States, Italy and Spain. The cDNA or gDNA used as material had been derived from T cells, B-cell-depleted T cells, or PBMCs.

CDR1 is MNHEY, CDR2 SVGEGT, per germline. The CDR3 extends over 15 amino acids. V was cut by 2 bases and J by 0 bases, with 5 bases left in between. The method was immunoSEQ multiplex PCR; TCRdb's version includes in-frame clones alone and lacks a portion of them. The table lists some 340,000 clones, 85% of them singletons. This rearrangement joins TRBV6-2 or TRBV6-3 to TRBJ2-6; D uncertain. The sequenced sample was peripheral blood. The receptor's source is a woman under 30 with acute or convalescent COVID-19. In DNA form, the CDR3 reads TGTGCCAGCAGTTACGGCCCCTCTGGGGCCAACGTCCTGACTTTC. Amino acids: CASSYGPSGANVLTF.